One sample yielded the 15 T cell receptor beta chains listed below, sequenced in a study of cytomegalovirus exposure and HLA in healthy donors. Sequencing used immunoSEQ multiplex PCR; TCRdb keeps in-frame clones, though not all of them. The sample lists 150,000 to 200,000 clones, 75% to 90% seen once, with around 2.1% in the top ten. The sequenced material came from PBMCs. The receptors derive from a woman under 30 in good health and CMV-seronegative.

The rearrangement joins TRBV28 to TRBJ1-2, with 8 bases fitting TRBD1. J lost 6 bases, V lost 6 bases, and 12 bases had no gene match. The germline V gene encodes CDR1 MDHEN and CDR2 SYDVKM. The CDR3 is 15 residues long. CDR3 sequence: CASREQGVKGDGYTF. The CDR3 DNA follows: TGTGCCAGCAGGGAACAGGGGGTGAAAGGGGATGGCTACACCTTC.

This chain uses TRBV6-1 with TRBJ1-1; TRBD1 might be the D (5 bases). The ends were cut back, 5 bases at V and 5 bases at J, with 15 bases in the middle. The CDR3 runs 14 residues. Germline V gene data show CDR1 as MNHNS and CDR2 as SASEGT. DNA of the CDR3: TGTGCCAGCAGTCCAAAAACAGACAGTACTGAAGCTTTCTTT. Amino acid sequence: CASSPKTDSTEAFF.

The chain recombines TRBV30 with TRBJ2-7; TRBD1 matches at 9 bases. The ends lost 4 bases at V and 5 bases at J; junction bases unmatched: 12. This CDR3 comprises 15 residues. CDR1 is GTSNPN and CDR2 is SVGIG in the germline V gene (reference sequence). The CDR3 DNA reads TGTGCCTGGAACTCCGGGACAGGGTGGTCCCACGAGCAGTACTTC. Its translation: CAWNSGTGWSHEQYF.

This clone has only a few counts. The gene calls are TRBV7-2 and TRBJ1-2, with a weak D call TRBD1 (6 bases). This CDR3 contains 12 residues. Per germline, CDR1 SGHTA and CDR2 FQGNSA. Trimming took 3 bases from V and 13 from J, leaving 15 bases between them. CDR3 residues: CASSFGTSPPTF. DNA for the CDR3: TGTGCCAGCAGCTTTGGGACATCCCCCCCCACCTTC.

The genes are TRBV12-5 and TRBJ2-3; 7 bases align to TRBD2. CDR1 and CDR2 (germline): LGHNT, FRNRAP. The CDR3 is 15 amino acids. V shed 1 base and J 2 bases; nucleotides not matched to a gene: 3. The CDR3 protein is CASGLGLAVTDTQYF. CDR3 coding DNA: TGTGCTAGTGGTTTGGGACTAGCAGTCACAGATACGCAGTATTTT.

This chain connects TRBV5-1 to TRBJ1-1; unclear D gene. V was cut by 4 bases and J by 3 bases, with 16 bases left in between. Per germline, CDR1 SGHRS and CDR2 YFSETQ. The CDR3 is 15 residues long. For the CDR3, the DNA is TGCGCCAGCAGCCGGGATCGGGTCGGGGACACTGAAGCTTTCTTT. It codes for CASSRDRVGDTEAFF.

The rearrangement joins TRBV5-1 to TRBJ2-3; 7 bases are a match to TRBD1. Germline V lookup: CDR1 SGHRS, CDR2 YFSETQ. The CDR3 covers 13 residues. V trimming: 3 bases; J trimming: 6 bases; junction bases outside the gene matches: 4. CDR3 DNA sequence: TGCGCCAGCAGCTCTGGACAGGCGGATACGCAGTATTTT. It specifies CASSSGQADTQYF.

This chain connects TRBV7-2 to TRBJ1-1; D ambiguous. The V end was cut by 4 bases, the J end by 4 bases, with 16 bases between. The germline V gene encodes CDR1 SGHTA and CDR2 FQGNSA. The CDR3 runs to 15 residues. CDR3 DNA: TGTGCCAGCAGCTCCCGGGAGGGTCCCACCACTGAAGCTTTCTTT. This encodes CASSSREGPTTEAFF.

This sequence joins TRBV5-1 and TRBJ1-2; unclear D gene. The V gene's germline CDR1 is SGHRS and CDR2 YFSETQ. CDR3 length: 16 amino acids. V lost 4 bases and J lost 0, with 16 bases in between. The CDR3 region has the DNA TGCGCCAGCAGCAACGGATCGTTCGGGGCTAACTATGGCTACACCTTC. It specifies CASSNGSFGANYGYTF.

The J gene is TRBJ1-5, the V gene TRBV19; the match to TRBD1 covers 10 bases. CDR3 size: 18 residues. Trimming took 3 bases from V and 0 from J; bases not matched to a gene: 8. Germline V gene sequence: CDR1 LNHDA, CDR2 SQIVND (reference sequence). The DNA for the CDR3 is TGTGCCAGTAGTATTCGGACAGGGGGACTTTATAGCAATCAGCCCCAGCATTTT. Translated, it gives CASSIRTGGLYSNQPQHF.

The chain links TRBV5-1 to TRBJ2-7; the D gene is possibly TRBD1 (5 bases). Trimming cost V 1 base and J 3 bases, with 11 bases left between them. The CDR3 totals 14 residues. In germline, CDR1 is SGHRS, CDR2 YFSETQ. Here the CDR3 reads CASSLRQWDYEQYF. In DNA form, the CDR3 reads TGCGCCAGCAGCTTGAGACAGTGGGACTACGAGCAGTACTTC.

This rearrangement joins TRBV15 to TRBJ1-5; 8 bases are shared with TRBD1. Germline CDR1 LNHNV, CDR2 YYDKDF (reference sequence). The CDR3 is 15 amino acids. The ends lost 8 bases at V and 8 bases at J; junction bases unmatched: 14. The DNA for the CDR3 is TGTGCCACCGGGCGCTATGACAGGGGAGGTGAGCCCCAGCATTTT. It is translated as CATGRYDRGGEPQHF.

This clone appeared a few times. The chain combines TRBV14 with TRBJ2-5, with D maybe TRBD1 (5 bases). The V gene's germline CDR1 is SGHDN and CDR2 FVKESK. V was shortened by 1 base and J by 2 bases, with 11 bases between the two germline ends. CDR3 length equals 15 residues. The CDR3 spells CASSQVGGAQETQYF. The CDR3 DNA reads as TGTGCCAGCAGCCAAGTGGGTGGGGCGCAAGAGACCCAGTACTTC.

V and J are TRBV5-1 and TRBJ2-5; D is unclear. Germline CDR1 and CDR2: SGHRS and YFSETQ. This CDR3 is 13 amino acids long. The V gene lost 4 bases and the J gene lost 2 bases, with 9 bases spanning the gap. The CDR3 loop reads CASSRTAQETQYF. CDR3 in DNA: TGCGCCAGCAGCCGCACAGCTCAAGAGACCCAGTACTTC.

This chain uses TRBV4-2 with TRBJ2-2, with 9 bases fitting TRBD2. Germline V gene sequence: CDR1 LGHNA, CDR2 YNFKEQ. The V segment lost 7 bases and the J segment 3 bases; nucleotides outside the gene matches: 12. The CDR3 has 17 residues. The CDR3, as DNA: TGTGCCAGCACCAAGAACGCGGGAGGGCCGGACACCGGGGAGCTGTTTTTT. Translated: CASTKNAGGPDTGELFF.